This T cell receptor (beta chain) was found in a study of blood T cell repertoires in COVID-19. Trimming at V came to 2 bases and at J to 3 bases, leaving 8 bases not matched to a gene. CDR3 length equals 17 residues. In germline, CDR1 is MNHEY, CDR2 SVGEGT. Original processing notes: Estimated nucleated cell counts came from reference gene primer amplification. Clones were sequenced by immunoSEQ multiplex PCR, and TCRdb holds only the in-frame ones, with some missing. That table furnishes V, J and clone size, whereas the DNA furnished D and trimming. The top ten clones hold less than 6.5% of a sample with 90,000 or so clones, roughly 89% of them seen once.

The sequenced sample was peripheral blood. This clonotype was obtained from a woman aged 80 or older with active COVID-19. The rearrangement uses TRBV6-2 or TRBV6-3 and TRBJ2-2, with 8 bases identical to TRBD1. CDR3 DNA sequence: TGTGCCAGCAGTTACACCCCAGGGGGCTTCGACACCGGGGAGCTGTTTTTT. Translated: CASSYTPGGFDTGELFF.